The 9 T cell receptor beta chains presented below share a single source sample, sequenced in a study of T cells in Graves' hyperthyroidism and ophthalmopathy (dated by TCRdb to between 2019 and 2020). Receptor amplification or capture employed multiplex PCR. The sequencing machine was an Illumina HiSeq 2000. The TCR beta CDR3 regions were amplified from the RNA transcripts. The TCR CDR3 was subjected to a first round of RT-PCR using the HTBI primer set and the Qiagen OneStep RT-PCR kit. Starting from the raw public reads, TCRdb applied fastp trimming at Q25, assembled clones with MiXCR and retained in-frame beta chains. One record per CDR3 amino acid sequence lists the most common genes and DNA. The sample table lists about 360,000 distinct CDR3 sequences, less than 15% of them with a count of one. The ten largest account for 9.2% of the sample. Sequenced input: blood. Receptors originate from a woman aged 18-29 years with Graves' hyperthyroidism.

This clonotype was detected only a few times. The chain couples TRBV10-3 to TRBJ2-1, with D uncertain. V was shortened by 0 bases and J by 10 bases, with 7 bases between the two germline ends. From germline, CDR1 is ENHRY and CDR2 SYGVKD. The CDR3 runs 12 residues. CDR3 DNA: TGTGCCATCAGTGAGTCATACGCCGAGCAGTTCTTC. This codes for CAISESYAEQFF.

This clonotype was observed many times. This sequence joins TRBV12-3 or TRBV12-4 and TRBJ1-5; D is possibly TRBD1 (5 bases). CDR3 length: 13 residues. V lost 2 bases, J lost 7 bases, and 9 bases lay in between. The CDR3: CASSLWGEQPQHF. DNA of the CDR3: TGTGCCAGCAGTTTATGGGGCGAACAGCCCCAGCATTTT.

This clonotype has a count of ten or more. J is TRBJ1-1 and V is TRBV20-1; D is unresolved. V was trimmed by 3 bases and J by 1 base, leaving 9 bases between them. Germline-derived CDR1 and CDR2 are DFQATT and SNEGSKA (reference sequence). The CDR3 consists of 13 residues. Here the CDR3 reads CSASHRQNTEAFF. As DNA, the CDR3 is TGCAGTGCTAGCCACCGACAGAACACTGAAGCTTTCTTT.

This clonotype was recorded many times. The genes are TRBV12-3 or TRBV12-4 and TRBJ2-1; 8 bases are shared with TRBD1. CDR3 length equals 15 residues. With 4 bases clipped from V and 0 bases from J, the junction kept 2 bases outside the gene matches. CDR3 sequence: CASSSTGGSYNEQFF. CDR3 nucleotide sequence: TGTGCCAGCAGTTCAACAGGGGGCTCCTACAATGAGCAGTTCTTC.

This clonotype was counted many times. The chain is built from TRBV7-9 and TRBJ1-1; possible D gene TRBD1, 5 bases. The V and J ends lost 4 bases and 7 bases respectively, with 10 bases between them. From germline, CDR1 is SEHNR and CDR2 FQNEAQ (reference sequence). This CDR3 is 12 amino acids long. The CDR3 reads CASSSGTVEAFF. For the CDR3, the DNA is TGTGCCAGCAGCTCAGGGACGGTTGAAGCTTTCTTT.

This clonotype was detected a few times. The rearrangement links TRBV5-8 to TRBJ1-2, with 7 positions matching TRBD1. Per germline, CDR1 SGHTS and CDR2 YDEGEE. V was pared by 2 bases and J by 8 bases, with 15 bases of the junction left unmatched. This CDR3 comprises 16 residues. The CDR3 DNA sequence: TGTGCCAGCAGCTTACGACAGGGCGGGTTTCTTGGGGGCTACACCTTC. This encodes CASSLRQGGFLGGYTF.

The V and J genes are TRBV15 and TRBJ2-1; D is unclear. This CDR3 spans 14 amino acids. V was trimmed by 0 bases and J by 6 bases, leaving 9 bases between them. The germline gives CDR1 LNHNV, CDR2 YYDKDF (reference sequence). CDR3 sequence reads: CATSRDRRVNEQFF. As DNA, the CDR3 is TGTGCCACCAGCAGAGATAGGCGAGTCAATGAGCAGTTCTTC.

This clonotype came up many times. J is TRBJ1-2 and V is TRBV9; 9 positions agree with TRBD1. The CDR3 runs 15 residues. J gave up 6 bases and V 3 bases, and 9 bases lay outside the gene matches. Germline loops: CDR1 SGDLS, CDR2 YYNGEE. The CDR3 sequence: CASSARQGGWNGYTF. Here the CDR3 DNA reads TGTGCCAGCAGCGCCCGACAGGGGGGCTGGAATGGCTACACCTTC. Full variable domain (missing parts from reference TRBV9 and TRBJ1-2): DSGVTQTPKHLITATGQRVTLRCSPRSGDLSVYWYQQSLDQGLQFLIQYYNGEERAKGNILERFSAQQFPDLHSELNLSSLELGDSALYFCASSARQGGWNGYTFGSGTRLTVV.

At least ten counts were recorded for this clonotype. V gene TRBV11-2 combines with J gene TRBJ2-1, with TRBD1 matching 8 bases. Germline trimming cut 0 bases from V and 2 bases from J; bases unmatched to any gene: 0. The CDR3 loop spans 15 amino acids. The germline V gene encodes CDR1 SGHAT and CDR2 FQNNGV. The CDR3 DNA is TGTGCCAGCAGCTTAGACAGGGGGCCCTACAATGAGCAGTTCTTC. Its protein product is CASSLDRGPYNEQFF.